This T cell receptor (beta chain) came from a study of spatial heterogeneity in lung cancer. Time point noted: sample taken at primary tumor resection. Unsorted tumor, nontumor lung tissue or cryopreserved PBMC supplied the whole RNA. The donors comprised about 70 untreated early-stage non-small cell lung cancer patients. The sample holds many counts of this clonotype. Its matching antigen is unknown. TCRdb reprocessed the 5' RACE reads via MiXCR and lists one record per CDR3 protein. The data show some 11,000 distinct CDR3 sequences, with roughly 25% seen just once and 25% to 35% held by the top ten. Notes on the study in general: Compared with follow-up, resection was when ubiquitous expanded tumor TCRs appeared in blood more.

The clonotype originates from a female donor with early-stage non-small cell lung cancer. Sequenced material: PBMCs, taken at surgery.

In nucleotides, the CDR3 is TGTGCCAGCACGACTACCGGGACTAGCGGCTACAATGAGCAGTTCTTC. Amino acid sequence: CASTTTGTSGYNEQFF. The chain employs TRBV9 and TRBJ2-1; TRBD2 matches 11 bases. Germline V gives CDR1 SGDLS, CDR2 YYNGEE. The CDR3 is 16 residues long. The V gene end was trimmed by 6 bases and the J gene end by 3 bases; junction bases not matched to a gene: 8.